This TCR beta chain was sequenced during a study of OX40 agonist ivuxolimab in advanced cancers. The overall study: Dose-escalation patients' cancers were hepatocellular carcinoma, melanoma, renal cell or head and neck cancer. Overall study results and limits: Individuals who were partial responders at 0.1-3.0 mg/kg had clonal expansion that ranked among the lowest.

The germline V gene has CDR1 SEHNR and CDR2 FQNEAQ (reference sequence). The CDR3 covers 13 residues. Trimming removed 4 bases from V and 1 base from J, with 8 bases in between. The data were produced by immunoSEQ multiplex PCR, yet TCRdb's version contains in-frame clones alone and is incomplete. The table records roughly 13,000 clones, around nine tenths of them present only once. On this clone itself: Its matching antigen is unknown.

With baseline, cycle 4 day 1, and cycle 7 day 1 as timepoints, blood was sampled. The chain employs TRBV7-9 and TRBJ2-7; D unclear. This clonotype originated in an adult with an advanced solid tumor such as melanoma, head and neck, liver or kidney cancer. The sample consisted of CD4+ or CD8+ T cells sorted from blood, taken in a trial of the OX40 agonist ivuxolimab. The CDR3 reads CASSSRLSYEQYF. CDR3 nucleotides: TGTGCCAGCAGCTCGCGACTGTCCTACGAGCAGTACTTC.